This is a list of T cell receptor beta chains from one sample in a study of Graves' ophthalmopathy and Graves' hyperthyroidism. TCRdb ran MiXCR on the multiplex PCR reads and lists one entry per CDR3 protein. This table has hundreds of thousands of distinct CDR3 sequences, 40% appearing once. The sequencing sample was made of peripheral blood. All receptors come from an adult man with Graves' ophthalmopathy. Each CDR3 is given with its conserved first and last residue. Fields, in order: J gene, clone size, D gene, V gene, CDR3 DNA, CDR3 protein. The D gene is left open where the match is weak. Expanded clones are given a class, and other clones once, few, many or no size at all.

>TRBJ2-2|NA|TRBD1|TRBV15
TGTGCCACCAGCAGACGCATAGGGACAGGGGGCACCGGGGAGCTGTTTTTT
CATSRRIGTGGTGELFF
>TRBJ2-6|many|NA|TRBV7-9
TGTGCCAGCAGCTTTAGGAGCTCTGGGGCCAACGTCCTGACTTTC
CASSFRSSGANVLTF
>TRBJ2-7|many|NA|TRBV10-3
TGTGCCAGCAGTGAAGCGTGGGGGGTTCCCTACGAGCAGTACTTC
CASSEAWGVPYEQYF
>TRBJ1-2|NA|NA|TRBV29-1
TGCAGCGTTCTCACAGGGTCCTATGGCTACACCTTC
CSVLTGSYGYTF
>TRBJ2-5|many|NA|TRBV25-1
TGTGCCAGCAGTCCTATACGACACGTGGAGACCCAGTACTTC
CASSPIRHVETQYF
>TRBJ2-5|few|NA|TRBV7-9
TGTGCCAGCAGCCGAGGACTGCTACAAGAGACCCAGTACTTC
CASSRGLLQETQYF
>TRBJ2-7|few|TRBD2|TRBV2
TGTGCCAGCAGTCGACTAGCGGGAGGGGGCGAGCAGTACTTC
CASSRLAGGGEQYF
>TRBJ1-5|few|NA|TRBV15
TGTGCCACCAGCAGAGCCGGGGGAATTAGCAATCAGCCCCAGCATTTT
CATSRAGGISNQPQHF
>TRBJ2-6|NA|TRBD1|TRBV5-1
TGCGCCAGCAGCTTGCGCGACAGGGGGCTGAACAGGGCCAACGTCCTGACTTTC
CASSLRDRGLNRANVLTF
>TRBJ2-5|NA|TRBD2|TRBV29-1
TGCAGCTTGACTAGCGGGAGGGACCAGGAGACCCAGTACTTC
CSLTSGRDQETQYF
>TRBJ1-1|few|NA|TRBV19
TGTGCCAGTAGGTTTCTTCGGGGGAACACTGAAGCTTTCTTT
CASRFLRGNTEAFF
>TRBJ1-2|many|NA|TRBV19
TGTGCCAGTACCGGGGACGGTACTAACTATGGCTACACCTTC
CASTGDGTNYGYTF
>TRBJ2-7|NA|TRBD1|TRBV19
TGTGCCAGTAGTATCCAGGGGGCACGCTCCTACGAGCAGTACTTC
CASSIQGARSYEQYF
>TRBJ1-2|many|NA|TRBV7-2
TGTGCCAGCAGCTTAGATCCAGGGCTAGGCTATGGCTACACCTTC
CASSLDPGLGYGYTF
>TRBJ1-2|few|NA|TRBV3-1
TGTGCCAGCAGCCAAGATCGTGGGGGAATTACAGGCTACACCTTC
CASSQDRGGITGYTF
>TRBJ1-2|few|NA|TRBV10-3
TGTGCCACCTCAGAAAGGGTTAGTTATGGCTACACCTTC
CATSERVSYGYTF
>TRBJ2-2|few|TRBD2|TRBV24-1
TGTGCCACCAGTGATTCCCGGACTAGCGTGTCCGGGGAGCTGTTTTTT
CATSDSRTSVSGELFF
>TRBJ1-1|few|NA|TRBV11-2
TGTGCCAGCAGCTTACCGGGGGGGCACACTGAAGCTTTCTTT
CASSLPGGHTEAFF
>TRBJ2-7|few|NA|TRBV7-9
TGTGCCAGCAGCTCGACCAGGGAAGACAGAGAGCAGTACTTC
CASSSTREDREQYF
>TRBJ1-1|NA|NA|TRBV25-1
TGTGCCCGGGCGGGGAACACTGAAGCTTTCTTT
CARAGNTEAFF
>TRBJ1-6|few|NA|TRBV20-1
TGCAGTGCTAGCCGGGGCCCGATTAATTCACCCCTCCACTTT
CSASRGPINSPLHF
>TRBJ2-7|NA|NA|TRBV7-8
TGTGCCAGCAGCTCGGACTGGACCTACGAGCAGTACTTC
CASSSDWTYEQYF
>TRBJ2-5|NA|TRBD2|TRBV7-9
TGTGCCAGCGCCAGGTCCCGGACTAGCGAAGAGACCCAGTACTTC
CASARSRTSEETQYF
>TRBJ2-6|NA|NA|TRBV19
TGTGCCAGTAGTCAAAACATCATGTCTGGGGCCAACGTCCTGACTTTC
CASSQNIMSGANVLTF
>TRBJ1-2|few|NA|TRBV10-3
TGTGCCAGCACCCGGCGGGGGGCTGATGGCTACACCTTC
CASTRRGADGYTF
>TRBJ2-5|NA|NA|TRBV29-1
TGCAGTGCAGGTCCGCACGGGCAAGAGACCCAGTACTTC
CSAGPHGQETQYF
>TRBJ1-3|NA|NA|TRBV2
TGTGCCAGCAGTCGGGGCAGGGTGTCTGGAAACACCATATATTTT
CASSRGRVSGNTIYF
>TRBJ2-5|NA|NA|TRBV5-4
TGTGCCAGCAGCTTGGAGGGGCAACCCCAACAGACCCAGTACTTC
CASSLEGQPQQTQYF
>TRBJ2-2|NA|NA|TRBV7-2
TGTGCCAGCAGCTTAGCTGTTTCAGGGCAGAGTGTACGGCACACCGGGGAGCCGTTTTTT
CASSLAVSGQSVRHTGEPFF
>TRBJ2-3|once|TRBD1|TRBV29-1
TGCAGCGCGATGGGACAGGGGAAACCCACAGATACGCAGTATTTT
CSAMGQGKPTDTQYF
>TRBJ2-7|few|NA|TRBV7-9
TGTGCCAGCAGCTCCAGGGAACACGAGCAGTACTTC
CASSSREHEQYF
>TRBJ2-5|many|TRBD2|TRBV7-6
TGTGCCAGCAGCTCAACCGGGACTAGCGAGCAAGAGACCCAGTACTTC
CASSSTGTSEQETQYF
>TRBJ2-7|few|NA|TRBV5-5
TGTGCCAGCAGCTCCCACAGGGTTACCTACGAGCAGTACTTC
CASSSHRVTYEQYF
>TRBJ1-1|NA|NA|TRBV6-4
TGTGCCAGCAGTCCGGGACGCACAAACACTGAAGCTTTCTTT
CASSPGRTNTEAFF
>TRBJ1-4|few|NA|TRBV12-3/TRBV12-4
TGTGCCAGCAGCCGCCAGGGGACGGCTAATGAAAAACTGTTTTTT
CASSRQGTANEKLFF
>TRBJ2-5|once|TRBD1|TRBV5-1
TGCGCCAGCAGCTTGGAAGGACAGGGGCGGGAGACCCAGTACTTC
CASSLEGQGRETQYF